The 2 T cell receptor beta chains presented below share a single source sample, sequenced in a study of blood T cell repertoires in COVID-19 (TCRdb year 2020). Library prep was done by the immunoSEQ multiplex PCR assay. Entries here come from immuneACCESS through TCRdb and include only in-frame sequences with V and J called. Some clones fail to appear in such tables; in the studies checked, an unresolved V gene covers under half of the shortfall, and the cause of the remainder is unknown. In this sample the table shows about 210,000 clones, about nine tenths of which occur a single time. The ten most abundant clones make up over 9% of the sample. The source material was PBMCs or T cells enriched from blood (not recorded which). These receptors were taken from a man between 18 and 35 years old with acute COVID-19.

This clone was seen only once. The V gene is TRBV6-5, the J gene TRBJ2-2; D may be TRBD1 (5 bases). Germline V gene lookup returns CDR1 MNHEY and CDR2 SVGAGI. Trimming cost V 2 bases and J 5 bases, with 12 bases left between them. This CDR3 contains 15 residues. The CDR3 nucleotides read TGTGCCAGCAGTTACCAGGGTGAGGTGACCGGGGAGCTGTTTTTT. It yields the protein CASSYQGEVTGELFF.

V and J are TRBV9 and TRBJ2-1, with 7 bases lining up with TRBD2. The germline CDR1 and CDR2 sequences are SGDLS and YYNGEE. This CDR3 has 11 residues. V shed 4 bases and J 8 bases; nucleotides not matched to a gene: 0. This CDR3 is CASSTSDEQFF. The CDR3 region has the DNA TGTGCCAGCAGCACTAGCGATGAGCAGTTCTTC.